The 6 T cell receptor beta chains in this list originate from one sample, sequenced in a study of response to subunit inactivated influenza vaccine. TCRdb re-analysed the RT-PCR reads in MiXCR, keeping a single row per CDR3 protein. The table lists around 470,000 distinct CDR3 sequences, about 7.2% of them singletons, with under 15% in the top ten. The material was PBMCs from blood, obtained less than 25 months after vaccination. The receptors here all came from a man between 50 and 75 years old who received an inactivated influenza vaccine.

The chain employs TRBV29-1 and TRBJ2-1, with D uncertain. Germline V lookup: CDR1 SQVTM, CDR2 ANQGSEA. The CDR3 is 14 residues long. V lost 7 bases to trimming and J lost 2 bases, with 15 bases between them. In DNA form, the CDR3 reads TGCAGCGGAACCACCACCATCACCTACAATGAGCAGTTCTTC. As protein: CSGTTTITYNEQFF.

This clonotype was seen a handful of times. The chain recombines TRBV5-4 with TRBJ2-5, with 7 bases lining up with TRBD1. CDR1 and CDR2 from the germline V gene are SGHNT and YYREEE (reference sequence). V was pared by 4 bases and J by 2 bases, with 8 bases of the junction left unmatched. The CDR3 consists of 15 residues. This CDR3 reads CASSTRDSFQETQYF. The CDR3, as DNA: TGTGCCAGCAGCACCCGGGACAGCTTTCAAGAGACCCAGTACTTC. Filled out from reference TRBV5-4 and TRBJ2-5, the complete variable domain reads ETGVTQSPTHLIKTRGQQVTLRCSSQSGHNTVSWYQQALGQGPQFIFQYYREEENGRGNFPPRFSGLQFPNYSSELNVNALELDDSALYLCASSTRDSFQETQYFGPGTRLLVL.

The genes are TRBV29-1 and TRBJ2-3; D remains ambiguous. CDR1 is SQVTM, CDR2 ANQGSEA, per germline. Trimming stripped 4 bases from V and 0 bases from J, with 8 bases between. This CDR3 is 13 amino acids long. The CDR3 here is CSVGAASTDTQYF. The CDR3 DNA reads as TGCAGCGTTGGTGCAGCTAGCACAGATACGCAGTATTTT.

This clonotype was found many times. CDR3 region: CASSFHSSYNEQFF. Here the CDR3 DNA reads TGTGCCAGCAGTTTCCACAGCTCCTACAATGAGCAGTTCTTC. The gene calls are TRBV12-3 or TRBV12-4 and TRBJ2-1; D not certain. The CDR3 spans 14 residues. Trimming left V 3 bases short and J 0 bases short, with 6 bases between.

This clonotype has only a few counts. V gene TRBV7-9 combines with J gene TRBJ2-7; D is uncertain. CDR1 SEHNR and CDR2 FQNEAQ come from the germline V gene (reference sequence). V was pared by 0 bases and J by 6 bases, with 9 bases between. The CDR3 has 13 residues. Here the CDR3 DNA reads TGTGCCAGCAGCTTAGCGCTCGGTGGCGAGCAGTACTTC. Translating it yields CASSLALGGEQYF.

CDR3 in amino acids: CASSRRGLPLHF. The DNA of the CDR3 is TGTGCCAGCAGCCGACGCGGATTACCCCTCCACTTT. The rearrangement joins TRBV12-3 or TRBV12-4 to TRBJ1-6; unclear D gene. The CDR3 loop spans 12 amino acids. V was cut by 6 bases and J by 12 bases, with 12 bases left in between.